This T cell receptor beta chain was retrieved from a study of Ad26.COV2.S vaccination and SARS-CoV-2 variants. TCRdb keeps only in-frame clones here, not all; method: immunoSEQ multiplex PCR. Of approximately 300,000 clones in the sample, roughly 86% are singletons; the top ten hold approximately 1.9%. Treatment specified: 19 received Ad26.COV2.S at low or high dose, single or two shots; about 5 received placebo; per-sample allocation not given. Each sample was drawn 63 days after the first injection (of vaccine or placebo). It was Wuhan-strain SARS-CoV-2 spike that the Ad26 vaccine vector expressed. This CDR3 spans 19 amino acids. The V gene end was trimmed by 3 bases and the J gene end by 2 bases; junction bases not matched to a gene: 13. Germline V gene data show CDR1 as LGHDT and CDR2 as YNNKEL (reference sequence).

The specimen was peripheral blood, collected in a trial of Ad26.COV2.S vaccine versus placebo. This TCR was sampled from a person aged 18-65 years who received the Ad26.COV2.S COVID-19 vaccine or a placebo. The J gene is TRBJ2-1, the V gene TRBV3-1 (or the pseudogene TRBV3-2); 10 bases are a match to TRBD2. The CDR3 is CASSHTGGSGGAPYNEQFF. DNA of the CDR3: TGTGCCAGCAGCCACACCGGGGGCAGCGGGGGGGCCCCCTACAATGAGCAGTTCTTC.